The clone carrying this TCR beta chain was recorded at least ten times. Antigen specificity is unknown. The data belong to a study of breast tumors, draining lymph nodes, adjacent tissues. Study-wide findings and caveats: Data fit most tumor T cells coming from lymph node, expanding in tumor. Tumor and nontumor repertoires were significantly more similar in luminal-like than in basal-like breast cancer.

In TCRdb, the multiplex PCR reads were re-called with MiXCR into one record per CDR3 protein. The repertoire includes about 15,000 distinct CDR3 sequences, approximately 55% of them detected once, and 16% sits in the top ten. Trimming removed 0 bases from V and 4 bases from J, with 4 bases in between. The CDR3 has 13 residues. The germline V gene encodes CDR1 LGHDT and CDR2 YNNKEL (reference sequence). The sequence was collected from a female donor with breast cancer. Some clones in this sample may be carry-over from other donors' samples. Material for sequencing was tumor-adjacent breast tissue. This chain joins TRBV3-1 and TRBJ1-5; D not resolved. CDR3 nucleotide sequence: TGTGCCAGCAGCCAAGACAGGAATCAGCCCCAGCATTTT. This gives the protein CASSQDRNQPQHF.